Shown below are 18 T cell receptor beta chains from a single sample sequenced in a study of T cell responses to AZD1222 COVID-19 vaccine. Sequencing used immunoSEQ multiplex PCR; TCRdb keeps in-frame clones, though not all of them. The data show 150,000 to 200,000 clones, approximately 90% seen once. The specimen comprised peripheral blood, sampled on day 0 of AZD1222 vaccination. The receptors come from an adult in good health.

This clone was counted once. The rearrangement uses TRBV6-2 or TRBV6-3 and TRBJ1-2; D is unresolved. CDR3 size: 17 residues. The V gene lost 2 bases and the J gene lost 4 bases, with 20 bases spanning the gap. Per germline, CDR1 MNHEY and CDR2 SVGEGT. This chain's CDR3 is CASSYGSPLIRGYGYTF. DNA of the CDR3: TGTGCCAGCAGTTACGGATCTCCCCTTATTCGGGGCTATGGCTACACCTTC.

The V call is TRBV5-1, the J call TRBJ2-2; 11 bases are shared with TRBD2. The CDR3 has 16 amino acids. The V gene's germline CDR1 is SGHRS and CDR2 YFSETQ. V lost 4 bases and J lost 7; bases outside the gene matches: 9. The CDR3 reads CASSPTSGVRVGELFF. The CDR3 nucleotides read TGCGCCAGCAGCCCGACTAGCGGGGTTCGCGTCGGGGAGCTGTTTTTT.

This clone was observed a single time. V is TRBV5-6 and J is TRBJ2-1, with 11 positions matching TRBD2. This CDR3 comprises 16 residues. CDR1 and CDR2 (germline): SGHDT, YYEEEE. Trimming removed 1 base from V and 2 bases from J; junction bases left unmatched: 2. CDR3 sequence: CASSLNSGGAYNEQFF. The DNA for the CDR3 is TGTGCCAGCAGCTTGAATAGCGGGGGGGCCTACAATGAGCAGTTCTTC.

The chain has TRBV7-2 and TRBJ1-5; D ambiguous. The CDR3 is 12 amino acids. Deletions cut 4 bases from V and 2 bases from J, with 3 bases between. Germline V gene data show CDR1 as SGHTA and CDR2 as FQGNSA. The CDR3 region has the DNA TGTGCCAGCAGCTCAGGCAATCAGCCCCAGCATTTT. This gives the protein CASSSGNQPQHF. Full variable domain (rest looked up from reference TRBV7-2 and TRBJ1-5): GAGVSQSPSNKVTEKGKDVELRCDPISGHTALYWYRQSLGQGLEFLIYFQGNSAPDKSGLPSDRFSAERTGGSVSTLTIQRTQQEDSAVYLCASSSGNQPQHFGDGTRLSIL.

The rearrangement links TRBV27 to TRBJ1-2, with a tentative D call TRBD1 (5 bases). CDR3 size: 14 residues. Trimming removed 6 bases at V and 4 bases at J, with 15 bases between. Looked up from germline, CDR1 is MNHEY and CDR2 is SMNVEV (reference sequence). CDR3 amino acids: CASSSSRVSYGYTF. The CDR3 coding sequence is TGTGCCAGCAGCTCTAGCAGGGTGTCCTATGGCTACACCTTC.

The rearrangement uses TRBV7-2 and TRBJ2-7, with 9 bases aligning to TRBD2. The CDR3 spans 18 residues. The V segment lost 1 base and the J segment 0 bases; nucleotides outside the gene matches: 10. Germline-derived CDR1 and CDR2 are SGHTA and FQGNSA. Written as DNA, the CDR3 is TGTGCCAGCAGCTTAGAGAGGTCTAGCGGGGTATACTCCTACGAGCAGTACTTC. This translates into CASSLERSSGVYSYEQYF.

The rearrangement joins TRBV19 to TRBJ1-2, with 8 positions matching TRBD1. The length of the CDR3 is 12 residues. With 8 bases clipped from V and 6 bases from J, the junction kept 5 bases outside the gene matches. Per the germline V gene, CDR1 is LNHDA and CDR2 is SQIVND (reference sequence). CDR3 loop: CASEDRAHGYTF. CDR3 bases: TGTGCCAGTGAGGACAGGGCCCATGGCTACACCTTC. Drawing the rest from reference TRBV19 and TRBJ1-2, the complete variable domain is DGGITQSPKYLFRKEGQNVTLSCEQNLNHDAMYWYRQDPGQGLRLIYYSQIVNDFQKGDIAEGYSVSREKKESFPLTVTSAQKNPTAFYLCASEDRAHGYTFGSGTRLTVV.

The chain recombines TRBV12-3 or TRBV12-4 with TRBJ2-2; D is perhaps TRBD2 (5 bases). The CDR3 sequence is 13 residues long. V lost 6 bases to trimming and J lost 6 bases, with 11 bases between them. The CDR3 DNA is TGTGCCAGCAGCCTACTAGGCCCCGGGGAGCTGTTTTTT. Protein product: CASSLLGPGELFF.

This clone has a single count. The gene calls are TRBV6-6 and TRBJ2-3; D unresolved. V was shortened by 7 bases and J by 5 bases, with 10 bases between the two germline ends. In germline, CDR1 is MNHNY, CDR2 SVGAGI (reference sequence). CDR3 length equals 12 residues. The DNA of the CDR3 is TGTGCCAGCATGAGTTTGGGAGATACGCAGTATTTT. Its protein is CASMSLGDTQYF.

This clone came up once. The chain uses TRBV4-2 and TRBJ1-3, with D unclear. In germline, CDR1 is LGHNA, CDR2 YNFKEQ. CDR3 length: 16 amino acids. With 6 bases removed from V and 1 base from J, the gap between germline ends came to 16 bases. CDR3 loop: CASSRVGGNSGNTIYF. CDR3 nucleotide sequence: TGTGCCAGCAGTCGTGTTGGAGGTAATTCTGGAAACACCATATATTTT.

CDR3 amino acids: CASSLVGGAYNEQFF. CDR3 DNA sequence: TGTGCCAGCAGCTTGGTGGGAGGTGCCTACAATGAGCAGTTCTTC. V is TRBV7-2 and J is TRBJ2-1; possibly TRBD2 for D (6 bases). Germline V gene data show CDR1 as SGHTA and CDR2 as FQGNSA. The V end was cut by 3 bases, the J end by 2 bases, with 11 bases between. The CDR3 extends over 15 amino acids.

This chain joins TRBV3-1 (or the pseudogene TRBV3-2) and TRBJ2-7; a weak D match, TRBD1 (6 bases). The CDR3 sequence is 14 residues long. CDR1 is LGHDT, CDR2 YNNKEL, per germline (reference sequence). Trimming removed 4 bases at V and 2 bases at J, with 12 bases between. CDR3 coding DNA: TGTGCCAGCAGCCTCGGGACATCTACCTACGAGCAGTACTTC. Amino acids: CASSLGTSTYEQYF.

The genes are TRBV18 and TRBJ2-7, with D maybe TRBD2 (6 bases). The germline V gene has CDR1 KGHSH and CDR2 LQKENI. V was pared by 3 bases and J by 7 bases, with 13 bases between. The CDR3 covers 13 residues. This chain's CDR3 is CASSPRDWGEQYF. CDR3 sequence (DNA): TGTGCCAGCTCACCGCGGGACTGGGGGGAGCAGTACTTC.

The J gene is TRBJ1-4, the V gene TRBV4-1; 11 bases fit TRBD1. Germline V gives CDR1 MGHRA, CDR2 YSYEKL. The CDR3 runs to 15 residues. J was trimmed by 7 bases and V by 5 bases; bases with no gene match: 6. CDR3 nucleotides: TGCGCCAGCAGCTCCCGGACAGGGGGCGGTGAAAAACTGTTTTTT. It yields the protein CASSSRTGGGEKLFF.

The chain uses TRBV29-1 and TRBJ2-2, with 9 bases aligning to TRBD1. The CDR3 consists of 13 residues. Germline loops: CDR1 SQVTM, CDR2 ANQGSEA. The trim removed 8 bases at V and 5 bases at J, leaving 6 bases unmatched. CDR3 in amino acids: CSCDRGRTGELFF. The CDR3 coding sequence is TGCAGCTGTGACAGGGGGAGAACCGGGGAGCTGTTTTTT.

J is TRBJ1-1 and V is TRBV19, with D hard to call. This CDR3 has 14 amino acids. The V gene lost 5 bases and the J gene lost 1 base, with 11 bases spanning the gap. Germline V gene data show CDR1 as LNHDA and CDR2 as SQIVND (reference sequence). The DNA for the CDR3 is TGTGCCAGTAGTTCCCATGCGCCGAACACTGAAGCTTTCTTT. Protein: CASSSHAPNTEAFF.

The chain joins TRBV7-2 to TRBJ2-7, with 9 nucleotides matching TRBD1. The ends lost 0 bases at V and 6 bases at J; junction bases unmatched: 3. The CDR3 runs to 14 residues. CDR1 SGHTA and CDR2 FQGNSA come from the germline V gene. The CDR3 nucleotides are TGTGCCAGCAGCTTAGCAGGGGACAGGGTCGAGCAGTACTTC. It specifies CASSLAGDRVEQYF.

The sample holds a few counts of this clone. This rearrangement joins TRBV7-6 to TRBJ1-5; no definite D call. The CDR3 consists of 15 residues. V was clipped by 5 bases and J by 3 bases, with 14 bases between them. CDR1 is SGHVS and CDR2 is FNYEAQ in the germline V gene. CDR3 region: CASSLELGLNQPQHF. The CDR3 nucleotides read TGTGCCAGCAGCCTAGAGTTGGGCCTCAATCAGCCCCAGCATTTT.